These 3 T cell receptor beta chains were all obtained from the same sample, sequenced in a study of shared clonotypes between healthy human individuals. Profiled with immunoSEQ multiplex PCR; TCRdb holds only in-frame clones, not every one. The table shows about 2.1 million clones, with around 95% occurring only once. In the naive CD8 group, cells lacked CD45RO and were positively selected for CCR7, so terminally differentiated effector memory CD45RA+ cells were left out. The material sequenced was naive CD8+ T cells from PBMCs. The receptors originated from a man aged 18-30 years in good health. Some clones in this sample may be carry-over from other donors' samples.

The V call is TRBV19, the J call TRBJ1-2; D not certain. The length of the CDR3 is 13 residues. V dropped 3 bases and J dropped 5 bases, with 10 bases sitting between them. Per germline, CDR1 LNHDA and CDR2 SQIVND (reference sequence). Here the CDR3 reads CASSIVGGYGYTF. As DNA, the CDR3 is TGTGCCAGTAGTATTGTCGGTGGGTATGGCTACACCTTC. The whole variable domain, remainder taken from reference TRBV19 and TRBJ1-2, is DGGITQSPKYLFRKEGQNVTLSCEQNLNHDAMYWYRQDPGQGLRLIYYSQIVNDFQKGDIAEGYSVSREKKESFPLTVTSAQKNPTAFYLCASSIVGGYGYTFGSGTRLTVV.

The gene calls are TRBV11-3 and TRBJ2-5; TRBD2 aligns across 8 bases. Germline values: CDR1 SGHNT, CDR2 YENEEA. V dropped 5 bases and J dropped 0; count of bases not matched to a gene: 8. The CDR3 is 16 amino acids. The CDR3 spells CASSQRGKGYQETQYF. The CDR3 nucleotides read TGTGCCAGCAGCCAGCGGGGGAAGGGGTACCAAGAGACCCAGTACTTC.

V and J are TRBV6-1 and TRBJ2-7, with D tentatively TRBD2 (5 bases). Germline-derived CDR1 and CDR2 are MNHNS and SASEGT. Trimming shortened V by 4 bases and J by 0 bases, and 7 bases separated the two germline ends. This CDR3 comprises 13 residues. Here the CDR3 reads CASSGRDSYEQYF. The CDR3 DNA reads TGTGCCAGCAGTGGTCGGGACTCCTACGAGCAGTACTTC.